This TCR beta chain was found in a study of identical twins. TCRdb processed the 5' RACE reads anew with MiXCR; each CDR3 protein has one entry. Of just under 650,000 distinct CDR3 sequences in the sample, 7.1% are singletons; the top ten hold 1.6%. At least ten counts were recorded for this clonotype. Germline assignment: CDR1 SQVTM and CDR2 ANQGSEA. CDR3 length: 14 residues. V trimming: 7 bases; J trimming: 4 bases; junction bases outside the gene matches: 10. The same data also contributed to another study, on yellow fever vaccine responses in identical twins.

The clonotype comes from a woman aged 18-29 years in good health. The chain links TRBV29-1 to TRBJ2-1, with 7 nucleotides matching TRBD1. Input material: PBMCs. CDR3 loop: CSAEGQQTYNEQFF. DNA for the CDR3: TGCAGCGCTGAGGGACAGCAAACGTACAATGAGCAGTTCTTC.